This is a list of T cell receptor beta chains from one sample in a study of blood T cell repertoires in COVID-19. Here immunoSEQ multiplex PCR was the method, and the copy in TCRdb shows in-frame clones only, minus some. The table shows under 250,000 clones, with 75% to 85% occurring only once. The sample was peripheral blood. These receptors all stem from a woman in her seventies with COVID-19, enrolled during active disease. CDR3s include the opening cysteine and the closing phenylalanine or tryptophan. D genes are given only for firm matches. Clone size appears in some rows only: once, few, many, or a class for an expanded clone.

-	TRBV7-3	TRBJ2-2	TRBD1	TGTGCCAGCAGCCGTGGGCGGGCAGGGGGGAACACCGGGGAGCTGTTTTTT	CASSRGRAGGNTGELFF
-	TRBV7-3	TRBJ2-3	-	TGTGCCAGCAGCTTAGAGGTCACAGATACGCAGTATTTT	CASSLEVTDTQYF
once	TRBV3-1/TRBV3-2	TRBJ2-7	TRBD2	TGTGCCAGCAGCCAAACTAGCGGGAGCCGAGGGGAGCAGTACTTC	CASSQTSGSRGEQYF
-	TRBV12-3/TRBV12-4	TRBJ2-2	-	TGTGCCAGCAGTTTATTCGGCACCGGGGAGCTGTTTTTT	CASSLFGTGELFF
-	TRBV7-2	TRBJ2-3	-	TGTGCCAGCAGCGCAACCTTCCCCGGTACGCAGTATTTT	CASSATFPGTQYF
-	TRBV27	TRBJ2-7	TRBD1	TGTGCCAGCAGTCCCCTGACAGGGGACCGCGGCGAGCAGTACTTC	CASSPLTGDRGEQYF
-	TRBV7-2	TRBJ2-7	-	TGTGCCAGCAGCTCAACCTACGAGCAGTACTTC	CASSSTYEQYF
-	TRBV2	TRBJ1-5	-	TGTGCCAGCACTGAGAGGGCCCTTGGGGGGGGGACCCAGCATTTT	CASTERALGGGTQHF
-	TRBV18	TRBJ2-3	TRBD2	TGTGCCAGCTCAACCGGGACTAGCAGGATCACAGATACGCAGTATTTT	CASSTGTSRITDTQYF
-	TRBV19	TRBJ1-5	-	TGTGCCAGTAGTTACCGGACAGTTGGCCTTTTTCAGCCCCAGCATTTT	CASSYRTVGLFQPQHF
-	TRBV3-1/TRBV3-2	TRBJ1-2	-	TGTGCCAGCAGCCCCTCAAGAGGGTATGGCTACACCTTC	CASSPSRGYGYTF
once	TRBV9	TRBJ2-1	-	TGTGCCAGCAGCCCGAGGGGACTTGGCTCCAATGAGCAGTTCTTC	CASSPRGLGSNEQFF
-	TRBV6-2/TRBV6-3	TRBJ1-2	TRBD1	TGTGCCAGCAGCCGAGGACAGGGTTGGAGTGGCTACACCTTC	CASSRGQGWSGYTF
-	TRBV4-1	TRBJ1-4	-	TGCGCCAGCAGCCAAGAATCCTCCAGGGCATATGAAAAACTGTTTTTT	CASSQESSRAYEKLFF
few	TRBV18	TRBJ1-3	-	TGTGCCAGCTCACCCCCTCGCAGCGCTGGAAACACCATATATTTT	CASSPPRSAGNTIYF
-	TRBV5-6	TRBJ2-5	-	TGTGCCAGCAGCTTGGTGGCTAGTTTAGAGACCCAGTACTTC	CASSLVASLETQYF
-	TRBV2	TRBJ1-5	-	TGTGCCAGCAGGGACAGTTATAGCAATCAGCCCCAGCATTTT	CASRDSYSNQPQHF
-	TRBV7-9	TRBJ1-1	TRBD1	TGTGCCAGCAGCTTATCCAGGGGGCCGGCTTTCTTT	CASSLSRGPAFF
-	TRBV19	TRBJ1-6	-	TGTGCCAGTAGTATCGTGACAGACAATTCACCCCTCCACTTT	CASSIVTDNSPLHF
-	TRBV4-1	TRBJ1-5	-	TGCGCCAGCAGCCAAGAGGCGTCCCTAGGACAGCCCCAGCATTTT	CASSQEASLGQPQHF
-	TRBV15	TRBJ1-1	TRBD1	TGTGCCACCAGCAGAAGAACAGGGGGCCAATACGCTTTCTTT	CATSRRTGGQYAFF
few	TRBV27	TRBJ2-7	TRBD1	TGTGCCAGCAGTTCGGGACAGGGGTACGAGCAGTACTTC	CASSSGQGYEQYF
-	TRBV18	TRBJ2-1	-	TGTGCCAGCTCACTTACCATTGACAGATACAATGAGCAGTTCTTC	CASSLTIDRYNEQFF
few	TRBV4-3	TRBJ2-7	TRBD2	TGCGCCAGCAGCCCCAGGCCAGCGGGGGACTCCTACGAGCAGTACTTC	CASSPRPAGDSYEQYF
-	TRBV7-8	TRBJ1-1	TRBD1	TGTGCCAGCAGCCCGGACAGGGACACTGAAGCTTTCTTT	CASSPDRDTEAFF
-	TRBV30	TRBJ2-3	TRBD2	TGTGCCTGGAGTGACAGCGGGAGAGCCGATACGCAGTATTTT	CAWSDSGRADTQYF
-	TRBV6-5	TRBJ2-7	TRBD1	TGTGCCAGCAGGGGACAGGGGGACTACGAGCAGTACTTC	CASRGQGDYEQYF
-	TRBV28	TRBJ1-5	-	TGTGCCAGCAGTTTATCGGGAAGCAATCAGCCCCAGCATTTT	CASSLSGSNQPQHF
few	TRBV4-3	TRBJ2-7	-	TGCGCCAGCAGCCAAGCACTCCCGGGATACTACGAGCAGTACTTC	CASSQALPGYYEQYF
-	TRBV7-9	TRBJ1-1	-	TGTGCCAGCAGCCCTGGGCCTCAAAAAGCTTTCTTT	CASSPGPQKAFF
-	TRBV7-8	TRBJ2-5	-	TGTGCCAGCAGCTTGGACAGAGAGGGGACCCAGTACTTC	CASSLDREGTQYF
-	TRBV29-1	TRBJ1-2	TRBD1	TGCAGCGTTGTTGGACAGGCCATGGCTTTTGGCTACACCTTC	CSVVGQAMAFGYTF
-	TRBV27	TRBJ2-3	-	TGTGCCAGCAGTTTCGGCCCGGGACTTTCGGGAACAGATACGCAGTATTTT	CASSFGPGLSGTDTQYF
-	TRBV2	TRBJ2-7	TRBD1	TGTGCCAGCAGTGAAAGGACAGGGACCAACTACGAGCAGTACTTC	CASSERTGTNYEQYF
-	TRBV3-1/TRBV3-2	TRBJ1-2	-	TGTGCCAGCAGCCTGAGAGGGGCAGGGGATTTTTCCGGCTACACCTTC	CASSLRGAGDFSGYTF
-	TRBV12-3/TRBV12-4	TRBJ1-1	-	TGTGCCAGCTCCCCCCCGCGGAACACTGAAGCTTTCTTT	CASSPPRNTEAFF
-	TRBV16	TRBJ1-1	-	TGTGCCAGCGGCGTGACGGGGAACACTGAAGCTTTCTTT	CASGVTGNTEAFF
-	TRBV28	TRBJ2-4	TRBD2	TGTGCCAGCAGTCTCGCGGGAGAAGGGAGGAACATTCAGTACTTC	CASSLAGEGRNIQYF
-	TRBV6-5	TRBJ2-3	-	TGTGCCAGCAGAGCGAACACAGATACGCAGTATTTT	CASRANTDTQYF
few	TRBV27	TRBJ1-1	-	TGTGCCAGCAGCCTCATTGGAAGGGGCGAAGCTTTCTTT	CASSLIGRGEAFF